Listed here are 14 T cell receptor beta chains from one sample, sequenced in a study of CD8+ T cells in alopecia areata (dated 2018 in TCRdb). According to the study, the label for this sample's time point signals: baseline before oral tofacitinib. Receptors were amplified or captured by the immunoSEQ multiplex PCR assay. To provide template for TCR sequencing, every sample had RNA extracted and reverse transcribed into cDNA. Here the immuneACCESS table is served through TCRdb, limited to in-frame sequences with V and J called. Missing clones are a known gap in these copies; in checked studies unresolved V genes cover under half, and the rest lacks a known reason. This sample comprises more than 110,000 clones, about 60% of them detected only once. The ten largest clones take up around 6.6% of the sample. The sequencing here drew on CD4+ T cells sorted from blood, taken at week 0. The receptors derive from a human donor with alopecia areata.

For this clone: This CDR3 is also generated by other DNA sequences in the sample. This chain links TRBV30 with TRBJ2-3; D not certain. Germline V gives CDR1 GTSNPN, CDR2 SVGIG (reference sequence). V gave up 0 bases and J gave up 0 bases, with 7 bases separating them. The CDR3 is made up of 14 amino acids. The CDR3 DNA sequence: TGTGCCTGGAGTGTAGGCCAGAGCACAGATACGCAGTATTTT. Amino acid sequence: CAWSVGQSTDTQYF.

The chain has TRBV29-1 and TRBJ2-7; no reliable D call. CDR1 is SQVTM, CDR2 ANQGSEA, per germline. CDR3 length: 13 amino acids. V was shortened by 6 bases and J by 3 bases, with 15 bases between the two germline ends. CDR3: CSVTGPTYYEQYF. As DNA, the CDR3 is TGCAGCGTAACCGGGCCGACTTACTACGAGCAGTACTTC.

Turning to this clone: The sample contains more than one DNA sequence encoding this CDR3. The J gene is TRBJ2-2, the V gene TRBV27; D gene uncertain. V was clipped by 8 bases and J by 2 bases, with 12 bases between them. Germline CDR1 reads MNHEY; CDR2 reads SMNVEV (reference sequence). The length of the CDR3 is 14 residues. Here the CDR3 DNA reads TGTGCCAGCCGAGGTCAGCCTAACACCGGGGAGCTGTTTTTT. Encoded protein: CASRGQPNTGELFF.

The chain combines TRBV7-9 with TRBJ2-5; D call uncertain. The CDR3 runs to 13 residues. Germline assignment: CDR1 SEHNR and CDR2 FQNEAQ (reference sequence). Trimming took 8 bases from V and 3 from J, leaving 13 bases between them. The CDR3 sequence is CASHRLTKETQYF. DNA for the CDR3: TGTGCCAGCCACCGGCTAACCAAAGAGACCCAGTACTTC.

V usage is TRBV25-1 and J usage is TRBJ1-2, with D possibly matching TRBD1 (5 bases). The CDR3 loop spans 15 amino acids. Germline V gene data show CDR1 as MGHDK and CDR2 as SYGVNS. V lost 5 bases and J lost 6, with 19 bases in between. CDR3 region: CASSPGRGYSDGYTF. The CDR3 DNA reads as TGTGCCAGCAGTCCCGGACGGGGCTACAGTGATGGCTACACCTTC.

This chain connects TRBV29-1 to TRBJ2-5; D unclear. This CDR3 has 12 amino acids. Germline V gene lookup returns CDR1 SQVTM and CDR2 ANQGSEA. V lost 6 bases and J lost 5, with 13 bases in between. In nucleotides, the CDR3 is TGCAGCGTGACGAACGGGCCGGAGACCCAGTACTTC. This sequence encodes CSVTNGPETQYF. The whole variable domain, remainder taken from reference TRBV29-1 and TRBJ2-5, is SAVISQKPSRDICQRGTSLTIQCQVDSQVTMMFWYRQQPGQSLTLIATANQGSEATYESGFVIDKFPISRPNLTFSTLTVSNMSPEDSSIYLCSVTNGPETQYFGPGTRLLVL.

This sequence joins TRBV10-3 and TRBJ2-6; D remains ambiguous. In germline, CDR1 is ENHRY, CDR2 SYGVKD. V lost 7 bases, J lost 2 bases, and 12 bases lay in between. The CDR3 length is 15 residues. The CDR3 protein is CAITSDGTGANVLTF. The CDR3 region has the DNA TGTGCCATCACCTCGGATGGAACTGGGGCCAACGTCCTGACTTTC.

This clone was detected a few times. The chain employs TRBV29-1 and TRBJ2-7, with 7 nucleotides matching TRBD1. The V segment lost 4 bases and the J segment 4 bases; nucleotides outside the gene matches: 7. The CDR3 contains 13 residues. From germline, CDR1 is SQVTM and CDR2 ANQGSEA. The CDR3 sequence: CSVASTGEYEQYF. The CDR3 nucleotides are TGCAGCGTTGCCAGTACAGGGGAGTACGAGCAGTACTTC.

The chain recombines TRBV19 with TRBJ1-3, with a possible D match to TRBD1 (5 bases). Germline V gene sequence: CDR1 LNHDA, CDR2 SQIVND (reference sequence). Between the trimmed V and J ends, which lost 7 bases and 9 bases, there was a span of 22 bases. The CDR3 consists of 15 residues. The CDR3 bases are TGTGCCAGTACGATCAGGGATAATGCGCTGGGCACCATATATTTT. Amino acid sequence: CASTIRDNALGTIYF.

The chain has TRBV30 and TRBJ2-5, with D possibly TRBD1 on 6 matching bases. CDR1 and CDR2 (germline): GTSNPN, SVGIG (reference sequence). The CDR3 has 14 amino acids. The V and J ends lost 1 base and 5 bases respectively, with 14 bases between them. CDR3 region: CAWSGGLVGETQYF. CDR3 coding DNA: TGTGCCTGGAGTGGGGGGCTAGTCGGTGAGACCCAGTACTTC.

This chain connects TRBV4-2 to TRBJ2-7; D call uncertain. The CDR3 is made up of 13 amino acids. Trimming took 3 bases from V and 2 from J, leaving 8 bases between them. The germline gives CDR1 LGHNA, CDR2 YNFKEQ. The CDR3 nucleotides are TGTGCCAGCAGCCAGAGCCCCGCCTACGAGCAGTACTTC. Amino acid sequence: CASSQSPAYEQYF.

The chain couples TRBV7-2 to TRBJ1-2; 7 bases are shared with TRBD1. Germline lookup yields CDR1 SGHTA and CDR2 FQGNSA. V was clipped by 5 bases and J by 6 bases; unmatched bases: 6. The CDR3 runs 13 residues. The CDR3 DNA follows: TGTGCCAGCAGCCCCTTTGACAGGGATGGCTACACCTTC. Translating it yields CASSPFDRDGYTF.

In this sample, this clone turned up a few times. The chain carries TRBV25-1 and TRBJ1-2; D is unresolved. The germline V and J ends were trimmed by 4 bases and 7 bases, with 13 bases remaining between them. Germline CDR1 MGHDK, CDR2 SYGVNS. CDR3 size: 13 residues. CDR3 DNA: TGTGCCAGCAGTGGGTTGGTGGAGGCTGGCTACACCTTC. This codes for CASSGLVEAGYTF.

For the CDR3, the DNA is TGTGCCAGCAGCCGGTCCCTGTTGCCGAGCGATGAGCAGTTCTTC. As protein: CASSRSLLPSDEQFF. The V gene is TRBV7-9, the J gene TRBJ2-1; D uncertain. V lost 5 bases, J lost 8 bases, and 19 bases lay in between. The germline CDR1 and CDR2 sequences are SEHNR and FQNEAQ (reference sequence). The CDR3 has 15 amino acids.